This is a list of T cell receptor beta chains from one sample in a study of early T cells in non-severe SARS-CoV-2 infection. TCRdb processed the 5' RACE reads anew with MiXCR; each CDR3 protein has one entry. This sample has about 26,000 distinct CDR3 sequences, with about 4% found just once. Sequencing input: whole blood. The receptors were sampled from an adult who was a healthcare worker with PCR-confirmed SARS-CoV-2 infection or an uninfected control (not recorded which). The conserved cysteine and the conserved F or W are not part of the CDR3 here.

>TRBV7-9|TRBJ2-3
ASSLVATVAQY
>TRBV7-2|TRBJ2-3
ASIPVAGGIDTQY
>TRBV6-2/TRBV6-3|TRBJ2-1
ASSYAPDRAYNEQF
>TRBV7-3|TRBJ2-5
ASSLGTRRTQY
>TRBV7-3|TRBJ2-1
ASSLAGSYNEQF
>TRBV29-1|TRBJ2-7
SVESETAYEQY
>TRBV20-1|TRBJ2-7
SAAGTGGSYEQY
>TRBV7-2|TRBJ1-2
ASSLVGGGGYT
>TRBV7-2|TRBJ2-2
ASSSLADKTGELF
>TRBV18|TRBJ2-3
ASSPPGSSGRGTDTQY
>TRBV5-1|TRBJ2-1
ASSPVTGGRSEQF
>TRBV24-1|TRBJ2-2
ATSDPMTQNAGELF
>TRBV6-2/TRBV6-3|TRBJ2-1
ASTQYAGYNEQF
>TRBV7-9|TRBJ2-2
ASSLTSTGELF
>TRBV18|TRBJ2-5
ASSPPTRELETQY
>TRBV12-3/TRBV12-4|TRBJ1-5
ASSPGHLSNQPQH
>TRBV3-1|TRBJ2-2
ASSLRLAGNTGELF
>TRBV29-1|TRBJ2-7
SAAEARRGEQY
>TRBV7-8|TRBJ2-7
ASSLDVLAGSYEQY
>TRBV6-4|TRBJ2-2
ASSSGSTGELF
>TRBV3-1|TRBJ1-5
ASSQEFSRNQPQH
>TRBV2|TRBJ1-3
ASSEVTGLVGDGNTIY
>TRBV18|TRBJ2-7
ASSPLEDRAGEQY
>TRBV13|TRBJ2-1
ASSWPPGQGDDEQF
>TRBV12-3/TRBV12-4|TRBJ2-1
ASRGPRGPEQF
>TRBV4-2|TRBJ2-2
ASSLGLAGSGELF
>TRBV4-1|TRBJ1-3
ASSQDWDRGQDGNTIY
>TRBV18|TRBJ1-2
ASSRDRGNYGYT
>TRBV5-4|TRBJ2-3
ASSSQGAADTQY
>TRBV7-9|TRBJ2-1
ASSSITSYHNEQF
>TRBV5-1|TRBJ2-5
ASSLEGGRETQY